A single sample gave rise to the 5 T cell receptor beta chains below, sequenced in a study of blood T cell repertoires in COVID-19. TCRdb's table, derived via immunoSEQ multiplex PCR, lists solely in-frame clones and lacks some. The sample includes some 69,000 clones, approximately 80% of them seen just once. The specimen was peripheral blood. The receptors shown here come from a man older than 75 with active or convalescent COVID-19.

This clone appeared a single time. The chain employs TRBV4-1 and TRBJ1-2; D possibly corresponds to TRBD1 (6 bases). The germline V gene has CDR1 MGHRA and CDR2 YSYEKL. This CDR3 is 15 amino acids long. Trimming removed 2 bases from V and 5 bases from J, with 15 bases in between. The CDR3 DNA is TGCGCCAGCAGCCAACCCCTGAGGGGGAATTATGGCTACACCTTC. It codes for CASSQPLRGNYGYTF.

The chain is built from TRBV5-1 and TRBJ2-1, with 8 bases lining up with TRBD1. Germline-derived CDR1 and CDR2 are SGHRS and YFSETQ. V shed 4 bases and J 4 bases; nucleotides not matched to a gene: 4. The CDR3 consists of 14 residues. CDR3 sequence reads: CASSSGTGYNEQFF. Written as DNA, the CDR3 is TGCGCCAGCAGCAGTGGGACAGGATACAATGAGCAGTTCTTC.

The gene calls are TRBV7-2 and TRBJ2-3; D might be TRBD2 (5 bases). The germline gives CDR1 SGHTA, CDR2 FQGNSA. This CDR3 spans 15 amino acids. Deletions cut 5 bases from V and 1 base from J, with 13 bases between. The CDR3 DNA reads as TGTGCCAGCAGCACCCGGGGAAGGGGCACAGATACGCAGTATTTT. Translating gives CASSTRGRGTDTQYF.

V and J are TRBV5-1 and TRBJ1-2; perhaps TRBD1 as D (5 bases). The germline V and J ends were trimmed by 0 bases and 1 base, with 10 bases remaining between them. CDR3 size: 15 residues. Germline V gives CDR1 SGHRS, CDR2 YFSETQ. The CDR3 DNA is TGCGCCAGCAGCTTGGCCGTGGGGCGTAACTATGGCTACACCTTC. Translation: CASSLAVGRNYGYTF.

This chain joins TRBV6-2 or TRBV6-3 and TRBJ2-7; D may be TRBD1 (6 bases). Germline lookup yields CDR1 MNHEY and CDR2 SVGEGT. V gave up 4 bases and J gave up 4 bases, with 8 bases separating them. The CDR3 runs to 12 residues. The CDR3 coding sequence is TGTGCCAGCAGTTCGACAGGTTACGAGCAGTACTTC. It yields the protein CASSSTGYEQYF.